This entry lists 16 T cell receptor beta chains sequenced from one sample in a study of blood T cell repertoires in COVID-19. Clones were read by immunoSEQ multiplex PCR, and TCRdb kept only the in-frame ones, dropping some. The sample has roughly 150,000 clones; roughly four fifths are singletons. Sample: peripheral blood. All receptors derive from a man aged 55 to 70 with active or convalescent COVID-19.

The chain couples TRBV10-3 to TRBJ1-1, with 7 nucleotides matching TRBD1. The ends lost 1 base at V and 6 bases at J; junction bases unmatched: 11. This CDR3 is built from 16 residues. CDR1 ENHRY and CDR2 SYGVKD come from the germline V gene. The CDR3 bases are TGTGCCATCAGTGAGTTGACGGGAGGGAGGGGGCCTGAAGCTTTCTTT. As protein: CAISELTGGRGPEAFF.

V and J are TRBV2 and TRBJ1-6, with 9 nucleotides matching TRBD1. J lost 7 bases, V lost 6 bases, and 7 bases had no gene match. Germline V lookup: CDR1 SNHLY, CDR2 FYNNEI. The CDR3 runs 15 residues. The CDR3 here is CASRVSTGGNSPLHF. The DNA of the CDR3 is TGTGCCAGCAGAGTTAGTACAGGGGGCAATTCACCCCTCCACTTT.

The V gene is TRBV7-9, the J gene TRBJ2-7, with 9 bases aligning to TRBD1. The CDR3 contains 15 residues. CDR1 and CDR2 (germline): SEHNR, FQNEAQ (reference sequence). With V trimmed by 5 bases and J by 3 bases, 8 bases remained unmatched. CDR3 bases: TGTGCCAGCAGCCCATGGCGGGACAGGGTCTACGAGCAGTACTTC. It yields the protein CASSPWRDRVYEQYF.

V is TRBV18 and J is TRBJ1-2; maybe TRBD1 (6 bases). Germline-derived CDR1 and CDR2 are KGHSH and LQKENI. This CDR3 spans 14 amino acids. V lost 2 bases and J lost 4, with 11 bases in between. CDR3 loop: CASSPEQGGYGYTF. The CDR3 nucleotides are TGTGCCAGCTCACCAGAACAGGGCGGCTATGGCTACACCTTC.

The rearrangement uses TRBV5-4 and TRBJ1-2; maybe TRBD1 (5 bases). The CDR3 totals 16 residues. Trimming cost V 7 bases and J 0 bases, with 19 bases left between them. CDR1 is SGHNT, CDR2 YYREEE, per germline (reference sequence). CDR3 protein: CASSPGGQGANYGYTF. The DNA for the CDR3 is TGTGCCAGCTCCCCCGGTGGGCAGGGCGCTAACTATGGCTACACCTTC.

This clone was seen a handful of times. The chain couples TRBV10-2 to TRBJ1-2; TRBD1 agrees at 8 bases. Germline CDR1 reads WSHSY; CDR2 reads SAAADI. The CDR3 contains 18 residues. Losses at the gene ends were 6 bases for V and 1 base for J; bases not matched to a gene: 16. CDR3 amino acids: CASSNRGSRTGLNYGYTF. The CDR3 region has the DNA TGCGCCAGCAGCAACAGGGGGTCCAGGACGGGGCTTAACTATGGCTACACCTTC.

This rearrangement joins TRBV12-3 or TRBV12-4 to TRBJ2-7; the match to TRBD1 covers 8 bases. V shed 7 bases, J shed 3 bases, and the junction held 2 bases outside the gene matches. The CDR3 runs to 12 residues. As DNA, the CDR3 is TGTGCCAGCACCAGGGGGCTCTACGAGCAGTACTTC. This codes for CASTRGLYEQYF.

V gene TRBV27 combines with J gene TRBJ1-6; D is possibly TRBD1 (5 bases). Trimming stripped 5 bases from V and 5 bases from J, with 10 bases between. Germline V gene sequence: CDR1 MNHEY, CDR2 SMNVEV (reference sequence). The CDR3 sequence is 14 residues long. CDR3 nucleotides: TGTGCCAGCAGTGTCGGACAAGATAATTCACCCCTCCACTTT. Amino acids: CASSVGQDNSPLHF.

The chain couples TRBV28 to TRBJ1-4, with D possibly TRBD1 on 5 matching bases. This CDR3 spans 14 amino acids. Germline V gene lookup returns CDR1 MDHEN and CDR2 SYDVKM. The V end lost 2 bases, the J end lost 6 bases, and 10 bases lay between the germline ends. This chain's CDR3 is CASSLVGGDEKLFF. The DNA for the CDR3 is TGTGCCAGCAGTTTAGTCGGGGGGGATGAAAAACTGTTTTTT.

The chain recombines TRBV11-2 with TRBJ1-3, with D possibly TRBD1 on 5 matching bases. Germline loops: CDR1 SGHAT, CDR2 FQNNGV. The CDR3 is 16 amino acids. V lost 6 bases and J 1 base, leaving 16 bases between the germline ends. The CDR3 spells CASRGWGGSSGNTIYF. CDR3 nucleotides: TGTGCCAGCAGGGGTTGGGGGGGATCTTCTGGAAACACCATATATTTT.

The chain combines TRBV19 with TRBJ1-5; 12 bases line up with TRBD1. This CDR3 spans 13 amino acids. With 9 bases clipped from V and 6 bases from J, the junction kept 3 bases outside the gene matches. Looked up from germline, CDR1 is LNHDA and CDR2 is SQIVND (reference sequence). Here the CDR3 DNA reads TGTGCCAGCGGGACAGGGGGCTTTCAGCCCCAGCATTTT. Protein product: CASGTGGFQPQHF.

J is TRBJ2-2 and V is TRBV2, with D hard to call. V was pared by 1 base and J by 0 bases, with 9 bases between. The CDR3 runs to 16 residues. The V gene's germline CDR1 is SNHLY and CDR2 FYNNEI. The chain's CDR3 is CASSEGLPANTGELFF. The CDR3 DNA reads TGTGCCAGCAGTGAAGGGCTCCCCGCGAACACCGGGGAGCTGTTTTTT.

Only a few counts were recorded for this clone. The chain recombines TRBV6-4 with TRBJ2-3; D possibly corresponds to TRBD2 (6 bases). The CDR3 contains 15 residues. Germline assignment: CDR1 MRHNA and CDR2 SNTAGT. V lost 3 bases, J lost 2 bases, and 12 bases lay in between. Written as DNA, the CDR3 is TGTGCCAGCAGTGATGGAGGGAGCGACACAGATACGCAGTATTTT. It yields the protein CASSDGGSDTDTQYF.

The sample holds one count of this clone. The rearrangement links TRBV19 to TRBJ2-1; 13 nucleotides line up with TRBD2. Germline CDR1 and CDR2: LNHDA and SQIVND (reference sequence). Trimming removed 3 bases from V and 9 bases from J; junction bases left unmatched: 8. CDR3 length: 16 amino acids. CDR3 sequence (DNA): TGTGCCAGTAGTATGAGGCCGGGACTAGCGGGAAGTGAGCAGTTCTTC. This sequence encodes CASSMRPGLAGSEQFF.

This clone was picked up a small number of times. The chain combines TRBV5-5 with TRBJ1-1; TRBD1 matches at 11 bases. Germline assignment: CDR1 SGHKS and CDR2 YYEKEE (reference sequence). The CDR3 sequence is 16 residues long. The trim removed 8 bases at V and 0 bases at J, leaving 9 bases unmatched. The CDR3 sequence: CASRGQGAIMNTEAFF. The CDR3 coding sequence is TGTGCCAGTAGAGGACAGGGGGCTATCATGAACACTGAAGCTTTCTTT. The whole variable domain, remainder taken from reference TRBV5-5 and TRBJ1-1, is DAGVTQSPTHLIKTRGQQVTLRCSPISGHKSVSWYQQVLGQGPQFIFQYYEKEERGRGNFPDRFSARQFPNYSSELNVNALLLGDSALYLCASRGQGAIMNTEAFFGQGTRLTVV.

The rearrangement uses TRBV18 and TRBJ2-7; tentatively, D is TRBD2 (6 bases). Per the germline V gene, CDR1 is KGHSH and CDR2 is LQKENI. V was clipped by 6 bases and J by 3 bases, with 18 bases between them. This CDR3 comprises 15 residues. The CDR3 DNA sequence: TGTGCCAGCTCCCCTTCGGAGGGAGTCTTCTACGAGCAGTACTTC. This translates into CASSPSEGVFYEQYF.